The entry below gives a single TCR beta chain sequence along with its context. Its antigen remains unknown. Some clones are missing from TCRdb's copy, which holds only in-frame ones; the method was immunoSEQ multiplex PCR. Here the sample spans about 24,000 clones, under 95% being singletons. The data originate from a study of monozygotic twins with cystic fibrosis. Overall study results and limits: Low clonality (median around 0.009) suggested a mostly naive repertoire.

Per the germline V gene, CDR1 is MNHEY and CDR2 is SVGAGI. The CDR3 contains 15 residues. The V gene end was trimmed by 5 bases and the J gene end by 3 bases; junction bases not matched to a gene: 9. Specimen: blood. This TCR was sampled from a girl aged 2 to 10 with cystic fibrosis. V and J are TRBV6-5 and TRBJ2-7, with 8 bases matching TRBD1. The CDR3 nucleotides are TGTGCCAGCAGTCGATTTATACAGGGGGTCTACGAGCAGTACTTC. Its protein is CASSRFIQGVYEQYF.